This T cell receptor beta chain comes out of a study of Ad26.COV2.S vaccination and SARS-CoV-2 variants. Study results and limitations: Vaccinated individuals (as opposed to placebo recipients) had higher spike-specific TCR breadth. Measurement of non-spike TCR breadth gave similar results in vaccine and placebo recipients. The authors reported substantial breadth in spike-specific CD8+ and CD4+ T cell responses after vaccination.

On this clone: The antigen is not known.

Using immunoSEQ multiplex PCR, the repertoire was profiled, and TCRdb retains in-frame clones only, with some absent. Altogether about 350,000 clones are present, around 92% being singletons, with the ten largest covering about 3.9%. In germline, CDR1 is SGDLS, CDR2 YYNGEE. The V and J ends lost 3 bases and 3 bases, in that order; junction bases with no gene match: 3. This CDR3 has 15 amino acids. The chain is built from TRBV9 and TRBJ2-1; 10 bases map to TRBD1. This specimen consisted of peripheral blood, obtained after recovery from COVID-19. This clonotype was sampled from a human donor who had recovered from COVID-19. The CDR3 sequence is CASSGGQGFYNEQFF. The CDR3 DNA reads as TGTGCCAGCAGCGGGGGACAGGGGTTCTACAATGAGCAGTTCTTC.